This T cell receptor (beta chain) was recorded in a study of CD8 T cells in ankylosing spondylitis. Findings and caveats of the study: Disease-linked clones reportedly concentrated significantly in matched ankylosing spondylitis synovial fluid. Fewer than 10 highly homologous variants formed a TCR beta motif that appeared characteristic of ankylosing spondylitis blood.

Construction of TCR beta libraries was performed using quantitative 5'-RACE with molecular barcodes. A single record per CDR3 protein comes from TCRdb applying MiXCR to the 5' RACE reads. The profile shows 800,000 to 900,000 distinct CDR3 sequences, roughly 10% of them singletons. On this clonotype itself: Its target is not known.

Germline V gene sequence: CDR1 DFQATT, CDR2 SNEGSKA (reference sequence). The CDR3 spans 11 residues. Trimming stripped 4 bases from V and 6 bases from J, with 7 bases between. V and J are TRBV20-1 and TRBJ2-4; tentative D call: TRBD2 (5 bases). Sequenced: blood, either unsorted or a sorted T cell fraction (not recorded which). The sequence came from a male donor with ankylosing spondylitis. CDR3 in amino acids: CSAKLGNIQYF. The CDR3 DNA reads TGCAGTGCTAAACTAGGAAACATTCAGTACTTC.